The 2 T cell receptor beta chains below come from one sample, sequenced in a study of CD8 T cells in Susac syndrome. RNA was extracted with the RNeasy kit, and a quantity of roughly 0.45 to 1 ug was reverse transcribed using random hexamers. TCRdb reprocessed the immunoSEQ multiplex PCR reads via MiXCR and lists one record per CDR3 protein. The table has over 150,000 distinct CDR3 sequences, about 96% seen once. Sequencing was done on a sample of CD4+ T cells from PBMCs. These receptors originate from a human donor with Susac syndrome.

The chain employs TRBV11-2 and TRBJ2-1, with 14 bases that match TRBD2. The CDR3 loop spans 18 amino acids. CDR1 and CDR2 (germline): SGHAT, FQNNGV. The V gene end was trimmed by 4 bases and the J gene end by 6 bases; junction bases not matched to a gene: 11. Here the CDR3 DNA reads TGTGCCAGCAGCTCGACCTCAGGACTAGCGGGAGGAACCAATGAGCAGTTCTTC. Translating gives CASSSTSGLAGGTNEQFF. Complete variable domain (other parts from reference TRBV11-2 and TRBJ2-1): EAGVAQSPRYKIIEKRQSVAFWCNPISGHATLYWYQQILGQGPKLLIQFQNNGVVDDSQLPKDRFSAERLKGVDSTLKIQPAKLEDSAVYLCASSSTSGLAGGTNEQFFGPGTRLTVL.

The rearrangement joins TRBV20-1 to TRBJ1-5, with TRBD1 matching 8 bases. CDR1 is DFQATT and CDR2 is SNEGSKA in the germline V gene (reference sequence). With V trimmed by 4 bases and J by 3 bases, 5 bases remained unmatched. The CDR3 covers 14 residues. The CDR3 region is CSATWTGHNQPQHF. CDR3 bases: TGCAGTGCTACATGGACAGGGCACAATCAGCCCCAGCATTTT.